This TCR beta chain was sequenced for a study of cytotoxic CD8 clonotypes in ibrutinib-treated CLL. Study outcomes and limitations: Higher circulating CD8+ T-cell counts strongly accompanied higher baseline clonality, above age-matched healthy donors.

This clone was counted a few times. Antigen specificity is unknown. Clones were read by immunoSEQ multiplex PCR, and TCRdb kept only the in-frame ones, dropping some. The repertoire holds 160,000 or so clones, with 81% as singletons. The CDR3 spans 16 residues. Germline V gene lookup returns CDR1 SGHRS and CDR2 YFSETQ. The V segment lost 4 bases and the J segment 6 bases; nucleotides outside the gene matches: 10. The receptor's source is a human donor with chronic lymphocytic leukemia. Material: PBMCs, obtained after 12 months of ibrutinib treatment. J is TRBJ2-3 and V is TRBV5-1; the match to TRBD1 covers 11 bases. CDR3 loop: CASSIGAGTGGDTQYF. For the CDR3, the DNA is TGCGCCAGCAGCATTGGCGCCGGGACAGGGGGGGATACGCAGTATTTT. The full variable domain, its missing parts supplied by reference TRBV5-1 and TRBJ2-3, is KAGVTQTPRYLIKTRGQQVTLSCSPISGHRSVSWYQQTPGQGLQFLFEYFSETQRNKGNFPGRFSGRQFSNSRSEMNVSTLELGDSALYLCASSIGAGTGGDTQYFGPGTRLTVL.